A single sample is the source of the 5 T cell receptor beta chains below, sequenced in a study of cytomegalovirus exposure and HLA in healthy donors. Use of 60 Vbeta and 13 Jbeta primers characterized the PCR. Some clones are missing from TCRdb's copy, which holds only in-frame ones; the method was immunoSEQ multiplex PCR. The sample has 100,000 to 150,000 clones, under 80% seen once; the top ten hold 13%. The sample taken for sequencing was PBMCs. Every receptor here comes from a woman aged 55-69 years in good health and CMV-seropositive.

The gene calls are TRBV28 and TRBJ2-3; TRBD2 agrees at 13 bases. The CDR3 totals 16 residues. Trimming removed 6 bases from V and 3 bases from J; junction bases left unmatched: 6. Germline CDR1 is MDHEN and CDR2 is SYDVKM. The CDR3 region is CASSPTSGGSTDTQYF. CDR3 bases: TGTGCCAGCAGCCCGACTAGCGGGGGGTCTACAGATACGCAGTATTTT.

Written as DNA, the CDR3 is TGTGCCAGCAGCCCTAGCGGGGACCCCTACGAGCAGTACTTC. Protein sequence: CASSPSGDPYEQYF. This chain links TRBV9 with TRBJ2-7; 9 positions agree with TRBD2. Germline values: CDR1 SGDLS, CDR2 YYNGEE. V dropped 4 bases and J dropped 2; count of bases not matched to a gene: 4. The CDR3 runs to 14 residues.

CDR3 in amino acids: CASSRADSLSDTEAFF. The CDR3 DNA reads TGTGCCAGTAGTAGGGCGGACTCACTATCAGACACTGAAGCTTTCTTT. The rearrangement links TRBV19 to TRBJ1-1; D is ambiguous. Germline values: CDR1 LNHDA, CDR2 SQIVND (reference sequence). CDR3 length equals 16 residues. The V and J ends lost 4 bases and 3 bases respectively, with 18 bases between them.

The V call is TRBV6-1, the J call TRBJ2-4; D is possibly TRBD1 (6 bases). Germline lookup yields CDR1 MNHNS and CDR2 SASEGT. The ends were cut back, 11 bases at V and 2 bases at J, with 13 bases in the middle. The CDR3 consists of 13 residues. The CDR3 bases are TGTGCCGGCCGACAGGTTCCCAAAAACATTCAGTACTTC. Protein: CAGRQVPKNIQYF.

The chain has TRBV11-3 and TRBJ2-1, with TRBD2 matching 13 bases. Germline CDR1 SGHNT, CDR2 YENEEA. Germline trimming cut 1 base from V and 6 bases from J; bases unmatched to any gene: 0. CDR3 size: 15 residues. The CDR3 here is CASSLGTSGGNEQFF. CDR3 bases: TGTGCCAGCAGCTTAGGGACTAGCGGGGGCAATGAGCAGTTCTTC.